These 14 T cell receptor delta chains came from one sample sequenced in a study of gamma-delta T cells after stem cell transplantation (dated by TCRdb to about 2016). The library was made by RT-PCR. For sequencing, an Illumina MiSeq was employed. Clones were re-identified by TCRdb from the public reads with CATT, and rows with the same DNA were merged. This sample lists over 3,500 delta-chain clones; 15% to 20% were detected once. The ten largest clones represent around 4.4% of the sample. Sequencing input: gamma-delta T cells. Receptors originate from a human donor. It is not recorded whose cells these are; they may come from a transplant donor.

By proportion, this clone is large. This chain joins TRDV2 and TRDJ3; 11 positions match TRDD3. CDR3 length: 18 amino acids. CDR1 and CDR2 from the germline V gene are GEAIGNYY and EKD. The J segment lost 1 base and the V segment lost 1 base, leaving 2 bases of the junction unmatched. The CDR3 here is CACDTGGYASWDTRQMFF. The CDR3 region has the DNA TGTGCCTGTGACACTGGGGGATACGCGTCCTGGGACACCCGACAGATGTTTTTC.

In this sample, this clone turned up a few times. The J gene is TRDJ1, the V gene TRDV1, with D tentatively TRDD2 or TRDD3 (5 bases each). The ends were cut back, 2 bases at V and 8 bases at J, with 18 bases in the middle. The CDR3 is 15 amino acids. The germline V gene has CDR1 TSWWSYY and CDR2 QGS. For the CDR3, the DNA is TGTGCTCTTGGGGAAGAGGGGGTTTTCCTCCTAAAACTCATCTTT. Encoded protein: CALGEEGVFLLKLIF.

There are a few counts of this clone. The chain uses TRDV3 and TRDJ3, with TRDD3 matching over 10 bases. This CDR3 has 20 residues. Germline V CDR1 and CDR2: TVYSNPD, GDNSRS (reference sequence). V lost 4 bases and J lost 0; bases outside the gene matches: 15. The CDR3 here is CASVLTGGSFSSWDTRQMFF. The CDR3 bases are TGTGCCTCTGTCCTGACTGGGGGATCCTTTAGCTCCTGGGACACCCGACAGATGTTTTTC. The whole variable domain, remainder taken from reference TRDV3 and TRDJ3, is CDKVTQSSPDQTVASGSEVVLLCTYDTVYSNPDLFWYRIRPDYSFQFVFYGDNSRSEGADFTQGRFSVKHILTQKAFHLVISPVRTEDSATYYCASVLTGGSFSSWDTRQMFFGTGIKLFVEP.

This clone came up a few times. Relative to the germline gene, one junction end is altered; a read error may explain this. The rearrangement links TRDV1 to TRDJ4; D gene unclear. Germline V lookup: CDR1 TSWWSYY, CDR2 QGS. This CDR3 spans 16 amino acids. The CDR3 nucleotides read TGTGCTCTTGGGGTTCCCCGGATGGGAGATAGGAGACCCCCGATCTTT. It translates to CALGVPRMGDRRPPIF.

This clone has only a few counts. Its ends do not fully match the called genes, so a read error is possible. The chain is built from TRDV1 and TRDJ1, with 8 bases matching TRDD3. The CDR3 totals 19 residues. CDR1 is TSWWSYY and CDR2 is QGS in the germline V gene. CDR3 sequence reads: CAIGDSCPRGDILTDKLIF. The CDR3 bases are TGTGCTATTGGGGATTCCTGCCCCAGGGGGGATATCCTCACCGATAAACTCATCTTT.

The table lists this clone with a few counts. A read error may produce the germline difference seen at one junction end. The chain links TRDV3 to TRDJ3; tentative D call: TRDD3 (7 bases). CDR1 is TVYSNPD, CDR2 GDNSRS, per germline (reference sequence). The CDR3 runs to 24 residues. DNA for the CDR3: TGTGCCTTTATGGGGGGTCCTTCCCGGGGGATGACCACCCACGGCTCCTGGGTCACCCGACAGATGTTTTTC. Amino acids: CAFMGGPSRGMTTHGSWVTRQMFF.

This clone came up once. V gene TRAV29/DV5 combines with J gene TRDJ1, with 8 bases that match TRDD3. No J gene is reported in TCRdb; it was inferred here by comparing the DNA with germline. The CDR3 has 19 residues. The germline gives CDR1 NSMFDY, CDR2 ISSIKDK. V gave up 2 bases and J gave up 1 base; unmatched junction bases: 19. The chain's CDR3 is CAARRTCAGGITATDKLIF. The CDR3 DNA follows: TGTGCAGCAAGGAGGACTTGTGCGGGGGGGATAACCGCCACCGATAAACTCATCTTT.

As to this clone: A clone one base away is much larger, so this may be a read error. Additional DNA sequences in this sample encode the identical CDR3. This rearrangement joins TRDV2 to TRDJ2; 7 nucleotides line up with TRDD3. The CDR3 consists of 15 residues. The junction had 4 bases not matched to a gene; V was cut back by 1 base and J by 3 bases. Germline assignment: CDR1 GEAIGNYY and CDR2 EKD. The CDR3: CACDTGGALTAQLFF. The CDR3 DNA is TGTGCCTGTGACACTGGGGGAGCTCTGACAGCACAACTCTTCTTT.

The chain joins TRDV1 to TRDJ1; TRDD3 matches 10 bases. J was trimmed by 0 bases and V by 0 bases; bases with no gene match: 25. Germline CDR1 TSWWSYY, CDR2 QGS. CDR3 length equals 24 residues. CDR3 DNA sequence: TGTGCTCTTGGGGAACTTGTCTTGGCTGGGGGCCGGGCACTGGGGGATGCGTACACCGATAAACTCATCTTT. It yields the protein CALGELVLAGGRALGDAYTDKLIF.

The rearrangement joins TRDV1 to TRDJ1, with a weak D call TRDD3 (8 bases). The CDR3 contains 22 residues. Germline V gene data show CDR1 as TSWWSYY and CDR2 as QGS. Trimming cost V 0 bases and J 0 bases, with 29 bases left between them. CDR3 loop: CALGELLFLRAGGIEYTDKLIF. CDR3 sequence (DNA): TGTGCTCTTGGGGAACTACTCTTCCTAAGGGCTGGGGGGATAGAGTACACCGATAAACTCATCTTT.

A word on this clone: The junction departs from germline at one end; a sequencing error may be responsible. The V gene is TRDV1, the J gene TRDJ1; 13 bases align to TRDD3. Since TCRdb gives no J gene, matching the DNA to germline was used here to assign it. The CDR3 extends over 19 amino acids. The germline CDR1 and CDR2 sequences are TSWWSYY and QGS. The CDR3 here is CAIGKKLGDTLMYTDKLIF. DNA of the CDR3: TGTGCTATTGGGAAAAAACTGGGGGATACGCTAATGTACACCGATAAACTCATCTTT.

The rearrangement links TRDV1 to TRDJ1, with 8 bases lining up with TRDD3. V shed 2 bases and J 2 bases; nucleotides not matched to a gene: 19. The CDR3 loop spans 20 amino acids. Germline CDR1 and CDR2: TSWWSYY and QGS. The CDR3 sequence is CALGESLPSRGIGKTDKLIF. The DNA of the CDR3 is TGTGCTCTTGGGGAATCACTCCCCTCGCGGGGGATAGGGAAGACCGATAAACTCATCTTT.

This clone was counted a few times. The CDR3 here is CALGEPFLRSYWGFTPTAQLFF. In nucleotides, the CDR3 is TGTGCTCTTGGGGAACCCTTCCTACGTTCCTACTGGGGGTTCACCCCGACAGCACAACTCTTCTTT. The gene calls are TRDV1 and TRDJ2; TRDD2 might be the D (9 bases). The V end was cut by 1 base, the J end by 4 bases, with 31 bases between. The CDR3 loop spans 22 amino acids. From germline, CDR1 is TSWWSYY and CDR2 QGS.

The gene calls are TRDV3 and TRDJ1, with 13 bases fitting TRDD3. No J segment appears in TCRdb, so it was assigned here by matching the sequence to germline. With V trimmed by 4 bases and J by 2 bases, 19 bases remained unmatched. This CDR3 has 19 amino acids. Germline CDR1 is TVYSNPD and CDR2 is GDNSRS (reference sequence). Written as DNA, the CDR3 is TGTGCCTCTGAAGACTACAGTCATTACTGGGGGATACGAACCGATAAACTCATCTTT. Translated, it gives CASEDYSHYWGIRTDKLIF.